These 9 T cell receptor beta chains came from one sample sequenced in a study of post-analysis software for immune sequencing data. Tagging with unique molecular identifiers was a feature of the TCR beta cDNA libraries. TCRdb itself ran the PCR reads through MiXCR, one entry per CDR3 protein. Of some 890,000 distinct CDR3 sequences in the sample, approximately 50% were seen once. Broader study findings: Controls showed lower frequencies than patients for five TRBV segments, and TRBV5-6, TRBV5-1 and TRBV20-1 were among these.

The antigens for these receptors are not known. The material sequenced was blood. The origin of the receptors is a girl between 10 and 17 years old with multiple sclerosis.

CDR3 in amino acids: CASSLGRFATDTQYF. The CDR3, as DNA: TGCGCCAGCAGCTTGGGGAGGTTTGCTACAGATACGCAGTATTTT. The chain carries TRBV5-1 and TRBJ2-3, with a weak D call TRBD2 (5 bases). The length of the CDR3 is 15 residues. V was clipped by 0 bases and J by 3 bases, with 11 bases between them. Germline V lookup: CDR1 SGHRS, CDR2 YFSETQ.

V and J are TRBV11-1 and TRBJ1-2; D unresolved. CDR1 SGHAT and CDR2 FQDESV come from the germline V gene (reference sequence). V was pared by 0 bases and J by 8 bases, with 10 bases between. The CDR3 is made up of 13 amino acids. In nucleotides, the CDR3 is TGTGCCAGCAGCTTAGCGCTCGAAGTCGGCTACACCTTC. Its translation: CASSLALEVGYTF.

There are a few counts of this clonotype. The CDR3 loop reads CASSTEDRAHYEQYF. The CDR3 DNA reads as TGTGCCAGCAGTACCGAGGACAGGGCCCACTACGAGCAGTACTTC. This chain links TRBV12-3 or TRBV12-4 with TRBJ2-7; 8 positions agree with TRBD1. CDR3 length equals 15 residues. Losses at the gene ends were 5 bases for V and 3 bases for J; bases not matched to a gene: 9.

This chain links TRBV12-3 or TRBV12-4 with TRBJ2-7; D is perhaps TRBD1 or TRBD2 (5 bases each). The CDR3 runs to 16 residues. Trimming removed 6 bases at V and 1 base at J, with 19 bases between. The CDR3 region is CASSPGWGNPSYEQYF. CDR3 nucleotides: TGTGCCAGCAGCCCCGGGTGGGGGAACCCTTCCTACGAGCAGTACTTC.

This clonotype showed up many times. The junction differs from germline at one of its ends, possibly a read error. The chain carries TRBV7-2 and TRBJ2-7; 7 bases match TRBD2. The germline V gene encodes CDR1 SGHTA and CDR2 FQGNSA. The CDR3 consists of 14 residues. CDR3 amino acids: CASSLGGGPYEQYF. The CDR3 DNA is TGCGCCAGCAGCTTGGGGGGGGGACCCTACGAGCAGTACTTC.

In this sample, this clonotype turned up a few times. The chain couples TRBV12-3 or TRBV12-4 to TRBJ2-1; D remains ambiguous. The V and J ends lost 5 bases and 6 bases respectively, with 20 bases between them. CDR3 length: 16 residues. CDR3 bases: TGTGCCAGCAGTCCCGGGCCTAGGGATGATGGCAATGAGCAGTTCTTC. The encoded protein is CASSPGPRDDGNEQFF.

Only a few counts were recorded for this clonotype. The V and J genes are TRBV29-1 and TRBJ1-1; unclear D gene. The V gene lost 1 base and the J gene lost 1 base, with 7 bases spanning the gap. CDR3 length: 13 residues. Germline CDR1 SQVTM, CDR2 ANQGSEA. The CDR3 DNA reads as TGCAGCGTTGAAGGTAACACGAACACTGAAGCTTTCTTT. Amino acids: CSVEGNTNTEAFF.

This CDR3 is CASSLEGTGDYEQYF. The CDR3 DNA reads TGCGCCAGCAGCTTGGAAGGGACAGGAGACTACGAGCAGTACTTC. V is TRBV5-1 and J is TRBJ2-7, with 8 bases that match TRBD1. V lost 0 bases, J lost 3 bases, and 5 bases stayed unmatched. CDR1 and CDR2 (germline): SGHRS, YFSETQ. This CDR3 has 15 amino acids.

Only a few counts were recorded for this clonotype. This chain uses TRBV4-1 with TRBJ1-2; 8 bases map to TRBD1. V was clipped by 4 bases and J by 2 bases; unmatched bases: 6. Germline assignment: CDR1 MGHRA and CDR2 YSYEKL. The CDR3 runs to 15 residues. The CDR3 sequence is CASSPTRGPNYGYTF. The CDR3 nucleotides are TGCGCCAGCAGCCCGACCAGGGGGCCCAACTATGGCTACACCTTC.